Given below is one T cell receptor beta chain in context. Antigen specificity is unknown. This record belongs to a study of T cell responses to AZD1222 COVID-19 vaccine. The CDR3 covers 17 residues. Germline V gene sequence: CDR1 SGHNT, CDR2 YENEEA. V lost 4 bases, J lost 2 bases, and 13 bases stayed unmatched. General study points: The repertoires were collected only after the peak T cell response.

Profiled with immunoSEQ multiplex PCR; TCRdb holds only in-frame clones, not every one. This sample carries 80,000 to 100,000 clones, roughly 85% of them seen once, and the ten largest clones take about 12%. The sample in question was peripheral blood, obtained 28 days after the second AZD1222 dose. J is TRBJ1-1 and V is TRBV11-3, with TRBD1 identical over 7 bases. This receptor was obtained from an adult who received the AZD1222 COVID-19 vaccine. The CDR3 nucleotides are TGTGCCAGCAGCTCGTCTGAGAGGGGGCACCTTAACACTGAAGCTTTCTTT. It encodes CASSSSERGHLNTEAFF.